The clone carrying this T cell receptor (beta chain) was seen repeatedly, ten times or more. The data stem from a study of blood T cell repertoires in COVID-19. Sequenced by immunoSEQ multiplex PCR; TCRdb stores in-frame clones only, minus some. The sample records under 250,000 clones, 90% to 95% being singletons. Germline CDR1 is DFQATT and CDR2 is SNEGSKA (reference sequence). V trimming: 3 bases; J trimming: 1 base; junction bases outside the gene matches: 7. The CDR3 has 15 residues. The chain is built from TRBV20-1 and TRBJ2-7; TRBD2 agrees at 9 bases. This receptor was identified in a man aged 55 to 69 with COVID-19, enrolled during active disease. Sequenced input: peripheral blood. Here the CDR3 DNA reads TGCAGTGCTAGTGGGCTAGCGGGACCTTCCTACGAGCAGTACTTC. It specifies CSASGLAGPSYEQYF.